The rows below give T cell receptor beta chains drawn from one sample of a study of tissue T cells after allogeneic stem cell transplantation. Here immunoSEQ multiplex PCR was the method, and the copy in TCRdb shows in-frame clones only, minus some. The sample has 6,300 or so clones, around 70% seen once. The input for sequencing was tissue from the rectum, taken at autopsy. Every receptor here comes from a woman between 18 and 49 years old with breast cancer. Both conserved end residues are part of each CDR3. D genes are given only for firm matches. Expanded clones get a size class; other rows say once, few or many, or leave the size out.

j_gene,len,d_gene,v_gene,abundance,CDR3aa,CDR3nt
TRBJ2-7,15,-,TRBV6-6,-,CASRTSGTGPPEQYF,TGTGCCAGCAGAACGAGCGGGACAGGTCCCCCCGAGCAGTACTTC
TRBJ1-4,15,-,TRBV19,-,CASSLDSGSNEKLFF,TGTGCCAGTAGCTTGGACAGCGGGTCTAATGAAAAACTGTTTTTT
TRBJ2-5,14,TRBD2,TRBV29-1,-,CSIGTSGSRETQYF,TGCAGCATCGGGACTAGCGGGAGCCGGGAGACCCAGTACTTC
TRBJ2-7,13,-,TRBV5-6,once,CASRYQDSYEQYF,TGTGCCAGCCGCTATCAGGACTCCTACGAGCAGTACTTC
TRBJ2-7,13,TRBD2,TRBV4-3,once,CASSQGLAYEQYF,TGCGCCAGCAGCCAAGGACTAGCGTACGAGCAGTACTTC
TRBJ2-5,11,-,TRBV30,-,CAWRGQETQYF,TGTGCCTGGAGGGGACAAGAGACCCAGTACTTC
TRBJ1-6,16,-,TRBV2,-,CASSELRGGRNSPLHF,TGTGCCAGCAGTGAACTTAGGGGCGGGCGAAATTCACCCCTCCACTTT
TRBJ1-3,17,TRBD1,TRBV7-2,-,CASSQRTGGIRTNTIYF,TGTGCCAGCAGCCAACGGACAGGGGGAATTCGGACGAACACCATATATTTT
TRBJ1-5,19,TRBD1,TRBV6-1,-,CASSEIRTGGTPINQPQHF,TGTGCCAGCAGTGAAATACGGACAGGGGGCACACCCATCAATCAGCCCCAGCATTTT
TRBJ2-1,13,-,TRBV7-2,-,CASSFELRNEQFF,TGTGCCAGCAGCTTTGAGCTACGGAATGAGCAGTTCTTC
TRBJ1-2,11,TRBD1,TRBV20-1,-,CSATGQDGYTF,TGCAGTGCTACCGGACAGGACGGCTACACCTTC
TRBJ2-7,15,TRBD2,TRBV5-4,-,CASRPGDSGGYEQYF,TGTGCCAGCAGACCCGGTGATAGCGGGGGTTACGAGCAGTACTTC
TRBJ2-7,15,-,TRBV2,-,CASRDTGFADNEQYF,TGTGCCAGCAGAGATACAGGGTTTGCAGACAACGAGCAGTACTTC
TRBJ2-2,13,TRBD2,TRBV29-1,-,CSVGREGTGELFF,TGCAGCGTTGGACGGGAGGGCACCGGGGAGCTGTTTTTT
TRBJ1-2,14,-,TRBV2,-,CASRVEAGDYGYTF,TGTGCCAGCCGGGTTGAGGCAGGGGACTATGGCTACACCTTC
TRBJ2-5,13,-,TRBV19,few,CASSSQAGETQYF,TGTGCCAGTAGTAGTCAGGCCGGGGAGACCCAGTACTTC
TRBJ1-1,14,-,TRBV27,few,CASSLRVWDTEAFF,TGTGCCAGCAGTTTAAGGGTATGGGATACTGAAGCTTTCTTT
TRBJ2-3,16,TRBD2,TRBV6-2/TRBV6-3,-,CASSPELAGLTDTQYF,TGTGCCAGCAGTCCAGAACTAGCGGGATTAACAGATACGCAGTATTTT
TRBJ1-6,15,TRBD1,TRBV7-2,-,CASSPGTGSASPLHF,TGTGCCAGCAGCCCTGGGACAGGGTCGGCTTCACCCCTCCACTTT
TRBJ2-5,13,-,TRBV6-2/TRBV6-3,-,CASSRAGQETQYF,TGTGCCAGCAGCCGGGCCGGGCAAGAGACCCAGTACTTC
TRBJ2-1,14,TRBD2,TRBV7-2,-,CASSPVPGGNEQFF,TGTGCCAGCAGCCCTGTGCCCGGGGGGAATGAGCAGTTCTTC
TRBJ1-2,13,TRBD1,TRBV5-5,-,CASGQGPRGGYTF,TGTGCCAGCGGACAGGGACCAAGAGGAGGCTACACCTTC